This T cell receptor (beta chain) is drawn from a study of response to subunit inactivated influenza vaccine. Via MiXCR, TCRdb re-called the RT-PCR reads, giving one row per CDR3 protein. The data contain around 520,000 distinct CDR3 sequences, about 25% of them singletons. Study-wide results and limits: Each seasonal influenza vaccination recruits few new T cells, the authors suggested.

Germline CDR1 and CDR2: LNHNV and YYDKDF (reference sequence). The CDR3 consists of 14 residues. Losses at the gene ends were 3 bases for V and 4 bases for J; bases not matched to a gene: 5. This clonotype was picked up a small number of times. Its specificity is not known. This chain joins TRBV15 and TRBJ2-7; 8 nucleotides line up with TRBD1. Source: CD4+ T cells sorted from PBMCs, taken 5 to 6 days after vaccination. This sequence originates from a man aged 45-65 years who received an inactivated influenza vaccine. The CDR3 is CATSSDRGVYEQYF. Written as DNA, the CDR3 is TGTGCCACCAGCAGCGACAGGGGTGTGTACGAGCAGTACTTC.